This TCR beta chain was obtained from a study of regulatory T cells in long-lasting Graves disease. Per germline, CDR1 LNHNV and CDR2 YYDKDF (reference sequence). The length of the CDR3 is 16 residues. Time point reported: persistent/refractory GD, antithyroid drugs over 5 years with positive TRAb. PBMC-derived RNA was used for the TCR library. The collection involved drawing 8 to 9 milliliters of peripheral blood into EDTA tubes. HTBI primers from iRepertoire and Arm-PCR of CDR3 regions yielded the TCR beta libraries. TCRdb processed the multiplex PCR reads anew with MiXCR; each CDR3 protein has one entry. The sample lists a few hundred thousand distinct CDR3 sequences, 20% to 30% occurring once. General study results and limits: Repertoires from persistent disease leaned toward TRBV28, TRBJ1-2 and TRBJ2-5. Thyroid tissue went unstudied; only peripheral blood was examined. Newly diagnosed patients had higher TCR diversity than persistent Graves' patients did.

This clonotype was detected once. The antigen remains unidentified. At one boundary the junction diverges from the germline segment, which might be a read error. This sequence joins TRBV15 and TRBJ1-4; 7 bases line up with TRBD1. The clonotype originates from a female donor with Graves disease. Sample: peripheral blood mononuclear cells (PBMCs), taken when the disease was refractory, from a patient treated with antithyroid drugs. CDR3: CATSSETGVVAEKLVF. The CDR3 region has the DNA TGTGCCACCAGCAGCGAAACAGGGGTAGTAGCCGAAAAACTGGTTTTT.